A single sample is the source of the 23 T cell receptor beta chains below, sequenced in a study of identical twins (TCRdb year 2016). The method behind the library was 5' RACE. Sequencing relied on an Illumina HiSeq 2000. TCRdb passed the public sequencing reads through fastp at Q25 and MiXCR, retaining productive beta sequences. Records with the same CDR3 protein are collapsed into one entry carrying the most frequent genes and DNA. Within this sample are about 390,000 distinct CDR3 sequences, with about 9% of them counted one time only. Clones ranked in the top ten supply approximately 8.9% of the sample. Sequencing used naive T cells sorted from blood. The cell subset or site label here, explained by the study, means: cells isolated with a human naive T-cell isolation kit. The origin of the receptors is a woman in her forties or fifties in good health.

Note on this clonotype: Compared with germline, one end of the junction differs, possibly owing to a read error. This chain joins TRBV12-3 or TRBV12-4 and TRBJ1-1; D is ambiguous. CDR3 size: 12 residues. CDR3 in DNA: TGTGCCAGCAGTTTATGGTCAGGCACCCCCCGATTT. As protein: CASSLWSGTPRF.

This clonotype was seen repeatedly, ten times or more. The chain uses TRBV10-2 and TRBJ2-3, with D perhaps matching TRBD1 or TRBD2 (6 bases each). The CDR3 sequence is 15 residues long. Germline V CDR1 and CDR2: WSHSY, SAAADI. V was cut by 6 bases and J by 6 bases, with 19 bases left in between. In DNA, the CDR3 is TGCGCCAGCAGGCAAACCGGGGGCCTGGGGGATACGCAGTATTTT. Protein product: CASRQTGGLGDTQYF.

This clonotype was counted only a few times. This chain connects TRBV19 to TRBJ2-7, with no clear D. The germline V gene encodes CDR1 LNHDA and CDR2 SQIVND (reference sequence). This CDR3 spans 14 amino acids. Trimming took 2 bases from V and 0 from J, leaving 8 bases between them. The CDR3 protein is CASSIRGPSYEQYF. CDR3 DNA sequence: TGTGCCAGTAGTATACGCGGCCCCTCCTACGAGCAGTACTTC. The whole variable domain, filled in from reference TRBV19 and TRBJ2-7, reads DGGITQSPKYLFRKEGQNVTLSCEQNLNHDAMYWYRQDPGQGLRLIYYSQIVNDFQKGDIAEGYSVSREKKESFPLTVTSAQKNPTAFYLCASSIRGPSYEQYFGPGTRLTVT.

This clonotype was observed many times. The chain is built from TRBV24-1 and TRBJ2-2; D possibly uses TRBD1 or TRBD2 (5 bases each). Trimming took 5 bases from V and 1 from J, leaving 13 bases between them. There are 16 residues in the CDR3. CDR1 and CDR2 (germline): KGHDR, SFDVKD. CDR3 sequence reads: CATSALRGVNTGELFF. In DNA form, the CDR3 reads TGTGCCACCAGTGCCTTGAGGGGAGTGAACACCGGGGAGCTGTTTTTT.

In this sample, this clonotype turned up a few times. The V call is TRBV29-1, the J call TRBJ2-5; D unclear. The V gene lost 7 bases and the J gene lost 5 bases, with 11 bases spanning the gap. CDR1 is SQVTM, CDR2 ANQGSEA, per germline. The CDR3 covers 11 residues. CDR3 coding DNA: TGCAGCGGGATTTTCGTTGAGACCCAGTACTTC. It translates to CSGIFVETQYF.

This clonotype was picked up a small number of times. J is TRBJ2-2 and V is TRBV12-3 or TRBV12-4; D unclear. This CDR3 comprises 13 residues. V was cut by 5 bases and J by 4 bases, with 8 bases left in between. This CDR3 reads CASSIATTGELFF. As DNA, the CDR3 is TGTGCCAGCAGTATCGCGACCACCGGGGAGCTGTTTTTT.

The chain links TRBV6-1 to TRBJ2-3; 13 bases line up with TRBD2. Germline-derived CDR1 and CDR2 are MNHNS and SASEGT. The CDR3 has 16 amino acids. V lost 6 bases and J lost 6; bases outside the gene matches: 9. Written as DNA, the CDR3 is TGTGCCAGCAGGGATCGACTAGCGGGAGGTTCGGATACGCAGTATTTT. This codes for CASRDRLAGGSDTQYF.

The rearrangement uses TRBV20-1 and TRBJ2-6; 7 bases match TRBD1. CDR3 length equals 16 residues. With 0 bases clipped from V and 3 bases from J, the junction kept 5 bases outside the gene matches. Germline V gene sequence: CDR1 DFQATT, CDR2 SNEGSKA (reference sequence). Here the CDR3 reads CSARDQTGSGANVLTF. DNA of the CDR3: TGCAGTGCTAGAGACCAGACAGGGAGTGGGGCCAACGTCCTGACTTTC.

There are a few counts of this clonotype. The CDR3 reads CASSPGLASHEQYF. The CDR3 nucleotides read TGTGCCAGCAGTCCGGGACTAGCAAGCCACGAGCAGTACTTC. The chain carries TRBV13 and TRBJ2-7, with 9 bases fitting TRBD2. Germline assignment: CDR1 PRHDT and CDR2 FYEKMQ (reference sequence). V was clipped by 6 bases and J by 5 bases; unmatched bases: 8. This CDR3 has 14 amino acids. Full variable domain (rest looked up from reference TRBV13 and TRBJ2-7): AAGVIQSPRHLIKEKRETATLKCYPIPRHDTVYWYQQGPGQDPQFLISFYEKMQSDKGSIPDRFSAQQFSDYHSELNMSSLELGDSALYFCASSPGLASHEQYFGPGTRLTVT.

This clonotype was recorded at least ten times. An end of the junction differs from the germline gene, which may be a read error. The J gene is TRBJ2-1, the V gene TRBV12-3 or TRBV12-4; D might be TRBD2 (5 bases). This CDR3 has 10 residues. CDR3 sequence reads: CASSLARRVF. The CDR3 coding sequence is TGTGCCAGCAGTTTAGCCAGGCGGGTCTTC.

In this sample, this clonotype turned up a few times. The chain is built from TRBV2 and TRBJ2-3; the D gene is possibly TRBD2 (5 bases). Trimming took 6 bases from V and 3 from J, leaving 16 bases between them. The CDR3 covers 15 residues. The V gene's germline CDR1 is SNHLY and CDR2 FYNNEI. DNA of the CDR3: TGTGCCAGCAGCGGGGATCGAGGAGAGACAGATACGCAGTATTTT. This gives the protein CASSGDRGETDTQYF.

The chain uses TRBV5-1 and TRBJ2-5; TRBD1 aligns across 11 bases. Germline V gives CDR1 SGHRS, CDR2 YFSETQ. The J segment lost 3 bases and the V segment lost 4 bases, leaving 8 bases of the junction unmatched. The CDR3 has 16 residues. CDR3 amino acids: CASSPGQGAVEETQYF. CDR3 DNA: TGCGCCAGCAGCCCCGGACAGGGGGCGGTAGAAGAGACCCAGTACTTC.

This chain joins TRBV20-1 and TRBJ1-1, with D uncertain. Germline loops: CDR1 DFQATT, CDR2 SNEGSKA (reference sequence). This CDR3 is 13 amino acids long. V lost 1 base and J lost 6, with 12 bases in between. CDR3 nucleotide sequence: TGCAGTGCTAGAGTTGCGTCCTCCCCTGAAGCTTTCTTT. Translation gives CSARVASSPEAFF.

This clonotype has at least ten counts. Germline is not matched at one junction end, which may reflect a read error. The chain employs TRBV12-5 and TRBJ2-3; the match to TRBD2 covers 14 bases. Germline V gives CDR1 LGHNT, CDR2 FRNRAP. This CDR3 comprises 14 residues. The CDR3 is CASGLAGGTDTQYF. The CDR3 nucleotides are TGCGCCAGCGGACTAGCGGGAGGTACAGATACGCAGTATTTT.

CDR3 nucleotide sequence: TGCGCCAGCAGCCAAGACCTAAGGGGCTACACCTTC. As protein: CASSQDLRGYTF. The chain employs TRBV4-1 and TRBJ1-2, with no clear D. Trimming took 0 bases from V and 8 from J, leaving 7 bases between them. CDR3 length: 12 amino acids. CDR1 and CDR2 from the germline V gene are MGHRA and YSYEKL.

The V gene is TRBV9, the J gene TRBJ2-5; no reliable D call. Germline V lookup: CDR1 SGDLS, CDR2 YYNGEE. This CDR3 comprises 14 residues. The ends were cut back, 0 bases at V and 5 bases at J, with 11 bases in the middle. DNA of the CDR3: TGTGCCAGCAGCGTAGGGTGGTTGGGGGAGACCCAGTACTTC. Its translation: CASSVGWLGETQYF.

This clonotype was observed a few times. V and J are TRBV11-2 and TRBJ2-7; 13 positions agree with TRBD2. The germline V gene encodes CDR1 SGHAT and CDR2 FQNNGV. Germline trimming cut 3 bases from V and 0 bases from J; bases unmatched to any gene: 5. CDR3 length equals 17 residues. In nucleotides, the CDR3 is TGTGCCAGCAGCTTTCTAGGACTAGCGGGAGCCTCCTACGAGCAGTACGTC. Its translation is CASSFLGLAGASYEQYV.

The table lists this clonotype with a few counts. The CDR3 nucleotides read TGTGCCACCCGACTAGCGGGTTACGAGCAGTACTTC. Translated, it gives CATRLAGYEQYF. V usage is TRBV10-3 and J usage is TRBJ2-7; 10 bases match TRBD2. V was pared by 10 bases and J by 4 bases, with 4 bases of the junction left unmatched. The CDR3 contains 12 residues. Germline V gene data show CDR1 as ENHRY and CDR2 as SYGVKD.

The V and J genes are TRBV11-3 and TRBJ2-3; D ambiguous. The CDR3 is made up of 10 amino acids. V shed 6 bases and J shed 4 bases, with 2 bases lying between them. CDR1 and CDR2 (germline): SGHNT, YENEEA. The CDR3 bases are TGTGCCAGCAGATCAGATACGCAGTATTTT. It codes for CASRSDTQYF.

The rearrangement uses TRBV20-1 and TRBJ2-7, with 7 bases fitting TRBD2. CDR1 is DFQATT, CDR2 SNEGSKA, per germline (reference sequence). This CDR3 has 12 residues. Unmatched junction bases numbered 6, after V lost 4 bases and J lost 6 bases. The CDR3: CSATWTSSEQYV. The CDR3 DNA is TGCAGTGCTACTTGGACTAGTTCCGAGCAGTACGTC.

In the case of this clonotype: One end of the junction does not line up with germline, which may come from a read error. V usage is TRBV30 and J usage is TRBJ2-7, with D perhaps TRBD2 (6 bases). The CDR3 loop spans 14 amino acids. Germline V gene sequence: CDR1 GTSNPN, CDR2 SVGIG (reference sequence). CDR3 sequence: CAWSVLGGTYDQYF. In DNA, the CDR3 is TGTGCCTGGAGTGTACTAGGCGGGACCTACGACCAGTACTTC.

V is TRBV20-1 and J is TRBJ2-2, with D possibly TRBD1 on 5 matching bases. Germline V gives CDR1 DFQATT, CDR2 SNEGSKA (reference sequence). The CDR3 covers 12 residues. With 3 bases removed from V and 6 bases from J, the gap between germline ends came to 8 bases. In DNA, the CDR3 is TGCAGTGCTAGTAAAGGGGCCGGGGAGCTGTTTTTT. Its protein product is CSASKGAGELFF.

This clonotype was recorded a few times. The J gene is TRBJ1-1, the V gene TRBV12-3 or TRBV12-4; 8 positions agree with TRBD1. V lost 7 bases to trimming and J lost 6 bases; unmatched junction nucleotides: 10. The CDR3 is made up of 14 amino acids. The CDR3 protein is CASTRTGHIPEAFF. The DNA for the CDR3 is TGTGCCAGCACCCGGACAGGGCATATTCCTGAAGCTTTCTTT.